This TCR beta chain was recovered during a study of shared clonotypes between healthy human individuals. About the study: A couple of women and three men aged 18 to 49 served as donors. Whole-study results and caveats: What rarefaction showed was incomplete sorted-subset sequencing despite large depth. Represented diversity (both genetic and exposure-history) was limited by the small number of donors.

Trimming removed 8 bases at V and 6 bases at J, with 4 bases between. The CDR3 length is 10 residues. Germline V gene lookup returns CDR1 SEHNR and CDR2 FQNEAQ (reference sequence). Per the study methods: Because ImmunoSEQ provided only junction sequences with no quality scores, the filtering differed. TCRdb's copy holds only in-frame clones and misses some; the assay was immunoSEQ multiplex PCR. The V and J calls and the clone size are those of that table, but D and trimming were determined from the DNA. The data contain around 1.9 million clones, just under 95% of them seen just once; the ten biggest clones take up approximately 1.6%. As to this clone: Its antigen remains unidentified.

Naive CD8 cells lacked CD45RO, underwent positive selection for CCR7 and left out terminally differentiated effector memory CD45RA+ cells. The chain has TRBV7-9 and TRBJ2-2; D unresolved. The source material was naive CD8+ T cells from PBMCs. This receptor was obtained from a young man in good health. Some clones in this sample may be carry-over from other donors' samples. Written as DNA, the CDR3 is TGTGCCAGCCGGGCCGGGGAGCTGTTTTTT. Its protein is CASRAGELFF.